This T cell receptor beta chain was identified in a study of PD-L1 blockade in urothelial cancer. Looking at the study overall: T cells were recovered from blood samples at a median of around 140,000.

The protocol was immunoSEQ multiplex PCR, while the TCRdb copy is restricted to in-frame clones and leaves out a portion. The sample contains 100,000 to 150,000 clones, approximately 84% of which appear only once. Whole-study results and caveats: Below-median pretreatment blood TCR clonality was associated with improved progression-free and overall survival.

Turning to this clone: What it recognizes is unknown.

Germline V gene lookup returns CDR1 SEHNR and CDR2 FQNEAQ (reference sequence). The CDR3 loop spans 14 amino acids. V was clipped by 4 bases and J by 1 base, with 10 bases between them. Time point given: pretreatment peripheral blood. Each patient presented with locally advanced or metastatic urothelial carcinoma. This clonotype was obtained from a man aged 45-65 years with urothelial cancer. The chain links TRBV7-9 to TRBJ1-1, with D perhaps matching TRBD1 (6 bases). The sample consisted of PBMCs, taken around atezolizumab (anti-PD-L1) treatment. The DNA for the CDR3 is TGTGCCAGCAGCTGGGCAGGGGCGAACACTGAAGCTTTCTTT. Its protein is CASSWAGANTEAFF.